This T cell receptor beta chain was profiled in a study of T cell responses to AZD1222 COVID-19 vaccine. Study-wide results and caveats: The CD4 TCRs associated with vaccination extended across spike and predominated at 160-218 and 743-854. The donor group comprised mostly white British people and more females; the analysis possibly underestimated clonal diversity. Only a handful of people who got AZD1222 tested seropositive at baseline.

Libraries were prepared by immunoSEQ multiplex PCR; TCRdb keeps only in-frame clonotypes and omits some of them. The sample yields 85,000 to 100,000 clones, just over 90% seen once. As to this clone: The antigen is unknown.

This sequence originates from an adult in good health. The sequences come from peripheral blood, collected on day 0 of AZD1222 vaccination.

The CDR3 region has the DNA TGCGCCACCAGGACAGGGCTGAGGTTTGGGGCTAACTATGGCTACACCTTC. Its protein product is CATRTGLRFGANYGYTF. J is TRBJ1-2 and V is TRBV5-1; 8 bases agree with TRBD1. From germline, CDR1 is SGHRS and CDR2 YFSETQ. The trim removed 9 bases at V and 0 bases at J, leaving 16 bases unmatched. The CDR3 is made up of 17 amino acids.